Listed here are 13 T cell receptor beta chains from one sample, sequenced in a study of siplizumab effects on memory and regulatory T cells. Here immunoSEQ multiplex PCR was the method, and the copy in TCRdb shows in-frame clones only, minus some. The repertoire consists of about 110,000 clones, with 92% occurring once and the leading ten covering 0.65% to 0.9%. Sequenced material: Tregs sorted from blood. The receptor set was obtained from a human donor in good health.

The V call is TRBV5-1, the J call TRBJ2-3, with a tentative D call TRBD1 (6 bases). Trimming took 9 bases from V and 4 from J, leaving 18 bases between them. The germline V gene encodes CDR1 SGHRS and CDR2 YFSETQ. CDR3 length: 14 amino acids. The CDR3 sequence is CATRTGQQPDTQYF. In DNA form, the CDR3 reads TGCGCCACCAGGACGGGACAACAGCCAGATACGCAGTATTTT. Combining the CDR3 with reference TRBV5-1 and TRBJ2-3 gives the whole variable domain KAGVTQTPRYLIKTRGQQVTLSCSPISGHRSVSWYQQTPGQGLQFLFEYFSETQRNKGNFPGRFSGRQFSNSRSEMNVSTLELGDSALYLCATRTGQQPDTQYFGPGTRLTVL.

This clone was seen only once. In nucleotides, the CDR3 is TGTGCCAGCAGGTCCCCAGGGGTCACCGGGGAGCTGTTTTTT. Translation: CASRSPGVTGELFF. The chain uses TRBV7-3 and TRBJ2-2, with D possibly being TRBD1 (6 bases). This CDR3 has 14 amino acids. V was cut by 6 bases and J by 4 bases, with 12 bases left in between. Per germline, CDR1 SGHTA and CDR2 FQGTGA.

This chain joins TRBV18 and TRBJ2-1, with 9 bases matching TRBD2. The CDR3 is 16 amino acids. Germline lookup yields CDR1 KGHSH and CDR2 LQKENI. V gave up 4 bases and J gave up 9 bases; unmatched junction bases: 13. CDR3 residues: CASSLGGLAGLLEQFF. The CDR3 DNA reads as TGTGCCAGCTCACTAGGAGGGCTAGCGGGATTACTTGAGCAGTTCTTC.

The chain uses TRBV5-5 and TRBJ1-2, with TRBD1 matching 11 bases. The germline V gene has CDR1 SGHKS and CDR2 YYEKEE (reference sequence). The CDR3 contains 14 residues. The trim removed 4 bases at V and 7 bases at J, leaving 6 bases unmatched. DNA for the CDR3: TGTGCCAGCAGCAAGGGACAGGGGGTTGGTGGCTACACCTTC. Translation gives CASSKGQGVGGYTF. The full variable domain, with the rest looked up from reference TRBV5-5 and TRBJ1-2, is DAGVTQSPTHLIKTRGQQVTLRCSPISGHKSVSWYQQVLGQGPQFIFQYYEKEERGRGNFPDRFSARQFPNYSSELNVNALLLGDSALYLCASSKGQGVGGYTFGSGTRLTVV.

V gene TRBV6-5 combines with J gene TRBJ1-4; maybe TRBD1 (5 bases). The CDR3 loop spans 15 amino acids. Per germline, CDR1 MNHEY and CDR2 SVGAGI. V gave up 0 bases and J gave up 8 bases, with 13 bases separating them. The DNA for the CDR3 is TGTGCCAGCAGTTACTCGGACGCACGGGGGGAAAAACTGTTTTTT. Amino acids: CASSYSDARGEKLFF.

This clone has just one count. The chain uses TRBV7-9 and TRBJ1-2, with D unclear. V dropped 10 bases and J dropped 8 bases, with 11 bases sitting between them. CDR1 is SEHNR, CDR2 FQNEAQ, per germline (reference sequence). This CDR3 comprises 10 residues. As DNA, the CDR3 is TGTGCCACGGTATTAGGAGGCTACACCTTC. Translated, it gives CATVLGGYTF.

The chain is built from TRBV5-1 and TRBJ1-2; tentatively, D is TRBD1 (6 bases). The CDR3 totals 13 residues. Germline V CDR1 and CDR2: SGHRS, YFSETQ. Trimming removed 0 bases from V and 8 bases from J, with 11 bases in between. CDR3: CASSLAGGRGYTF. Written as DNA, the CDR3 is TGCGCCAGCAGCTTGGCCGGGGGCAGGGGCTACACCTTC.

The chain combines TRBV4-1 with TRBJ2-1; TRBD2 agrees at 12 bases. V trimming: 1 base; J trimming: 1 base; junction bases outside the gene matches: 5. From germline, CDR1 is MGHRA and CDR2 YSYEKL. This CDR3 region has 18 residues. The CDR3: CASSQASGGAGSYNEQFF. In DNA, the CDR3 is TGCGCCAGCAGCCAAGCTAGCGGGGGGGCCGGGTCCTACAATGAGCAGTTCTTC.

The chain combines TRBV5-6 with TRBJ1-3; maybe TRBD1 (5 bases). Germline CDR1 and CDR2: SGHDT and YYEEEE. The CDR3 consists of 17 residues. V lost 3 bases to trimming and J lost 0 bases, with 16 bases between them. The CDR3 loop reads CASSWGPGRDSGNTIYF. CDR3 nucleotide sequence: TGTGCCAGCAGCTGGGGACCGGGACGCGACTCTGGAAACACCATATATTTT. Supplemented by reference TRBV5-6 and TRBJ1-3, the full variable domain reads DAGVTQSPTHLIKTRGQQVTLRCSPKSGHDTVSWYQQALGQGPQFIFQYYEEEERQRGNFPDRFSGHQFPNYSSELNVNALLLGDSALYLCASSWGPGRDSGNTIYFGEGSWLTVV.

The genes are TRBV6-1 and TRBJ1-2; the D gene is possibly TRBD1 (6 bases). CDR3 length equals 15 residues. Germline V gene sequence: CDR1 MNHNS, CDR2 SASEGT. Here the CDR3 reads CALRGREDTNYGYTF. The CDR3 bases are TGTGCGCTCAGGGGCAGGGAAGATACGAACTATGGCTACACCTTC.

V is TRBV7-9 and J is TRBJ1-3; D not certain. Trimming cost V 5 bases and J 6 bases, with 8 bases left between them. This CDR3 has 12 residues. CDR1 SEHNR and CDR2 FQNEAQ come from the germline V gene (reference sequence). The CDR3 protein is CASSPVENTIYF. The DNA for the CDR3 is TGTGCCAGCAGCCCCGTGGAAAACACCATATATTTT.

The genes are TRBV5-4 and TRBJ1-1, with 9 bases matching TRBD1. This CDR3 comprises 15 residues. V lost 3 bases to trimming and J lost 1 base; unmatched junction nucleotides: 4. The germline CDR1 and CDR2 sequences are SGHNT and YYREEE (reference sequence). CDR3 in DNA: TGTGCCAGCAGCTCCCGACAGGGGGAGAACACTGAAGCTTTCTTT. This gives the protein CASSSRQGENTEAFF.

This rearrangement joins TRBV6-5 to TRBJ1-1; 7 bases fit TRBD1. V was pared by 9 bases and J by 5 bases, with 15 bases of the junction left unmatched. Germline CDR1 MNHEY, CDR2 SVGAGI. CDR3 length equals 15 residues. The CDR3 is CASHKGAGGRTEAFF. Written as DNA, the CDR3 is TGTGCCAGTCATAAGGGGGCAGGGGGACGAACTGAAGCTTTCTTT.